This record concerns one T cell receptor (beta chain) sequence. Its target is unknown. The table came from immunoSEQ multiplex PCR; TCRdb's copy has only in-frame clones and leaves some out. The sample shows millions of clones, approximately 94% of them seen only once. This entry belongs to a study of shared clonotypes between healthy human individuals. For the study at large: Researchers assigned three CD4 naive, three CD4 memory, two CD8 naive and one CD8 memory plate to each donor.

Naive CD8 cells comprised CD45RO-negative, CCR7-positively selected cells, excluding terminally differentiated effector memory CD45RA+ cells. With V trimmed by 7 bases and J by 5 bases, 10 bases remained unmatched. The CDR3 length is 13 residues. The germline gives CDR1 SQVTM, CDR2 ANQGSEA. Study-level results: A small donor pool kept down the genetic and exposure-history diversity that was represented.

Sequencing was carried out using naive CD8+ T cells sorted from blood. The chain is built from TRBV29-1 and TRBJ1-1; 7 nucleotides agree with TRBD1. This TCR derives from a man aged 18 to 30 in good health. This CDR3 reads CSGSPQGSTEAFF. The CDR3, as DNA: TGCAGCGGCTCCCCACAGGGGAGTACTGAAGCTTTCTTT.